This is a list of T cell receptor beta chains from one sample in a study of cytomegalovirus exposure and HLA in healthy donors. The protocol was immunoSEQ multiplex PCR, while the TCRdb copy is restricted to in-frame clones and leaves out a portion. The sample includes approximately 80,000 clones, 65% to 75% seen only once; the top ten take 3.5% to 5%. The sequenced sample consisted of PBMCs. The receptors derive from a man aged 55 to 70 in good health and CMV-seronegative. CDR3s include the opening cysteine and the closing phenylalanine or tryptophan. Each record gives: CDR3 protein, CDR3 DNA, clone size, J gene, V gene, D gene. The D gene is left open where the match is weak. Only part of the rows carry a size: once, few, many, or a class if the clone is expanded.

cdr3_aa: CASSDSGPAQETQYF
cdr3_nt: TGTGCCAGCAGTGATAGCGGACCGGCCCAAGAGACCCAGTACTTC
clone_size: .
j_call: TRBJ2-5
v_call: TRBV2
d_call: .

cdr3_aa: CASSIGQFEAFF
cdr3_nt: TGTGCCAGTAGTATAGGGCAGTTTGAAGCTTTCTTT
clone_size: .
j_call: TRBJ1-1
v_call: TRBV19
d_call: .

cdr3_aa: CASSPDRGRGNTIYF
cdr3_nt: TGTGCCAGCAGCCCCGACAGGGGGCGTGGAAACACCATATATTTT
clone_size: .
j_call: TRBJ1-3
v_call: TRBV4-2
d_call: TRBD1

cdr3_aa: CASSEGGHHVTDTQYF
cdr3_nt: TGTGCCAGCAGTGAGGGAGGACACCACGTTACAGATACGCAGTATTTT
clone_size: .
j_call: TRBJ2-3
v_call: TRBV25-1
d_call: .

cdr3_aa: CAISAQGAGGELFF
cdr3_nt: TGTGCCATCAGTGCACAGGGGGCAGGGGGGGAGCTGTTTTTT
clone_size: .
j_call: TRBJ2-2
v_call: TRBV10-3
d_call: TRBD1

cdr3_aa: CASSLYLADTQYF
cdr3_nt: TGTGCCAGCAGCTTATACTTGGCAGATACGCAGTATTTT
clone_size: .
j_call: TRBJ2-3
v_call: TRBV7-9
d_call: .

cdr3_aa: CASSLVRGTGGPVALHF
cdr3_nt: TGTGCCAGCAGCTTAGTAAGAGGGACAGGGGGCCCGGTAGCCCTCCACTTT
clone_size: .
j_call: TRBJ1-6
v_call: TRBV13
d_call: TRBD1

cdr3_aa: CASSFAGGPYNEQFF
cdr3_nt: TGTGCCAGCAGCTTCGCGGGGGGGCCCTACAATGAGCAGTTCTTC
clone_size: .
j_call: TRBJ2-1
v_call: TRBV7-2
d_call: TRBD2

cdr3_aa: CASSPNAGYLNSPLHF
cdr3_nt: TGCGCCAGCAGCCCAAATGCAGGGTACCTCAATTCACCCCTCCACTTT
clone_size: .
j_call: TRBJ1-6
v_call: TRBV5-1
d_call: .

cdr3_aa: CASSVGSSGGPTYEQYF
cdr3_nt: TGTGCCAGCAGCGTAGGTTCTAGCGGGGGTCCTACCTACGAGCAGTACTTC
clone_size: .
j_call: TRBJ2-7
v_call: TRBV9
d_call: TRBD2

cdr3_aa: CASGLLDSHNSPLHF
cdr3_nt: TGTGCTAGTGGCCTGCTGGACAGTCATAATTCACCCCTCCACTTT
clone_size: .
j_call: TRBJ1-6
v_call: TRBV12-5
d_call: .

cdr3_aa: CASSVGGGIPSYNEQFF
cdr3_nt: TGTGCCAGCAGCGTCGGCGGGGGGATACCCTCCTACAATGAGCAGTTCTTC
clone_size: .
j_call: TRBJ2-1
v_call: TRBV9
d_call: TRBD2

cdr3_aa: CASRRAGVDTQYF
cdr3_nt: TGTGCCAGCAGGCGAGCGGGGGTAGATACGCAGTATTTT
clone_size: .
j_call: TRBJ2-3
v_call: TRBV6-5
d_call: TRBD2

cdr3_aa: CASSSGESTDTQYF
cdr3_nt: TGTGCCAGCAGCTCCGGGGAGAGCACAGATACGCAGTATTTT
clone_size: few
j_call: TRBJ2-3
v_call: TRBV6-1
d_call: .

cdr3_aa: CATSSSQDSSRNEQYF
cdr3_nt: TGTGCCACCAGCAGTTCCCAGGACAGCAGTAGAAACGAGCAGTACTTC
clone_size: .
j_call: TRBJ2-7
v_call: TRBV15
d_call: .

cdr3_aa: CASSLATGGINEKLFF
cdr3_nt: TGCGCCAGCAGCTTGGCAACAGGGGGGATCAATGAAAAACTGTTTTTT
clone_size: .
j_call: TRBJ1-4
v_call: TRBV5-1
d_call: TRBD1

cdr3_aa: CASSPRPSSGVDEQFF
cdr3_nt: TGTGCCAGCAGCCCCCGCCCCTCTTCCGGGGTGGATGAGCAGTTCTTC
clone_size: once
j_call: TRBJ2-1
v_call: TRBV11-2
d_call: .

cdr3_aa: CSVEWDNSYEQYF
cdr3_nt: TGCAGCGTTGAGTGGGACAACTCCTACGAGCAGTACTTC
clone_size: few
j_call: TRBJ2-7
v_call: TRBV29-1
d_call: .